Reported below is one T cell receptor beta chain. This clonotype was observed a handful of times. Its specific antigen is unknown. No much larger clone is present one base from it, and per-base qualities are unavailable. Taken from cysteine to phenylalanine, the CDR3 has 14 residues. Only CDR3 DNA remains: 42 bases, in frame from the first base. Compared with germline, V lacks 2 bases and J lacks 8 bases; bases without a gene match: 8. CDR1 DFQATT and CDR2 SNEGSKA are derived from the germline V gene (reference sequence). Library construction relied on 5' RACE. The sequencer was an Illumina HiSeq 2000. Template switching introduced a universal primer binding site; the final cDNA contained a unique molecular identifier, enabling accurate counting of TCR cDNA molecules. Specific primers in the conserved constant-segment region were used to synthesize first-strand cDNA for the TCR alpha and beta chains. To control for contamination, every cDNA library was double barcoded, receiving both a SMART-Mk sample barcode and Illumina barcodes. TruSeq adapter sequences, together with Illumina sample barcodes, were added in two successive PCR steps. The TCR alpha and beta cDNA libraries were sequenced on the Illumina HiSeq platform using custom primers. The source study handled its data this way. MiGEC was used to process raw reads and extract unique molecular identifiers, and MiXCR was used to find CDR3 positions. For each individual, recombination models were inferred using an EM algorithm with the repgenHMM and IGoR tools. The analysis of shared clonotypes was done with the tcR package in R, with sharing normalized by the product of cloneset sizes. To study raw recombination free of thymic and clonal selection effects, out-of-frame nonproductive sequences were analyzed. Using fastp at Q25 and MiXCR, TCRdb reprocessed the public reads and kept productive beta chains. Each CDR3 protein gets just one entry, which takes the most common genes and DNA from the rows behind it. These V and J calls derive from TCRdb rather than the authors' analysis. Here the sample has 1.5 million to 2 million distinct CDR3 sequences; more than 30% occur a single time. About 0.27% of the sample is held by the ten biggest clonotypes.

The sample comes from a study of identical twins (dated by TCRdb to 2015 to 2016). With regard to the full study: TCR alpha and beta repertoires from monozygotic twins, unrelated adults of various ages and cord blood were deep-sequenced to test whether fetal clonotypes persist. To rule out contamination, the twin experiments were replicated at different times with different library preparation protocols.

Only healthy Caucasian donors were included. The study at large found these results: Abundant cord blood beta clonotypes had fewer insertions, young adult naive repertoires showed a similar but weaker trend, and memory repertoires showed no such trend. In monozygotic twins, out-of-frame TCR alpha sharing was systematically underestimated by recombination models, although the models agreed with sharing between unrelated individuals. Excess twin sharing in beta out-of-frame sequences was weaker because fewer shared sequences lowered the signal-to-noise ratio. Because the same donors could not be followed over many years, the conclusions depended on cross-sectional statistical analysis. Compared with coincidental sharing between unrelated individuals, out-of-frame TCR alpha sequences shared between twins showed an excess of sequences with low generation probability. Zero-insertion analyses could be partly confounded by invariant T cells such as MAIT and iNKT, though diverse VJ usage argued against such confounding for most clonotypes.

The receptor comes from a newborn girl in good health. The sequence is built from TRBV20-1 and TRBJ2-1; TRBD1 matches 8 bases in the middle. Sequencing used cord blood. The CDR3 region reads CSARSTGELDEQFF. The nucleotide sequence is given as TGCAGTGCTAGATCGACAGGGGAACTCGATGAGCAGTTCTTC.